The clone carrying this TCR beta chain has only one observation. This entry is derived from a study of PD-1 blockade in mismatch repair-deficient tumors. CDR3 length: 15 residues. The V and J ends lost 0 bases and 4 bases, in that order; junction bases with no gene match: 1. In germline, CDR1 is LGHNA, CDR2 YSLEER. Clones were sequenced by immunoSEQ multiplex PCR, and TCRdb holds only the in-frame ones, with some missing. The table shows about 40,000 clones, with 70% to 90% occurring only once. The chain uses TRBV4-3 and TRBJ2-1; 9 bases align to TRBD2. The sequence was collected from an adult with mismatch repair-deficient cancer. The material was peripheral blood, obtained approximately 78 weeks after starting pembrolizumab. The CDR3, as DNA: TGCGCCAGCAGCCAAGAGCGGGGGGGATACAATGAGCAGTTCTTC. It specifies CASSQERGGYNEQFF.